At least ten counts were recorded for the clone carrying this T cell receptor (beta chain). An end of the junction differs from the germline gene, which may be a read error. These data originate in a study of T cells in Graves' hyperthyroidism and ophthalmopathy. Amplified TCR beta CDR3 regions derived from RNA transcripts. HTBI primers were the set used in a first-round RT-PCR of the TCR CDR3. TCRdb reanalysed the multiplex PCR reads using MiXCR and keeps one entry per CDR3 protein. Of some 600,000 distinct CDR3 sequences listed, roughly 13% are singletons. Germline assignment: CDR1 LGHDT and CDR2 YNNKEL (reference sequence). This CDR3 has 14 amino acids.

V usage is TRBV3-1 and J usage is TRBJ2-5; no definite D call. The sequence derives from a woman aged 25-40 years with Graves' hyperthyroidism that later progressed to Graves' ophthalmopathy. Sequencing was performed on blood. The CDR3 region is CASSQGLSQGTQYF. The CDR3 bases are TGTGCCAGCAGCCAAGGGTTGAGCCAAGGGACCCAGTACTTC.